This is a list of T cell receptor beta chains from one sample in a study of blood T cell repertoires in COVID-19. TCRdb's copy holds only in-frame clones and misses some; the assay was immunoSEQ multiplex PCR. Of roughly 150,000 clones in the sample, approximately 91% were seen once. The sample consisted of peripheral blood. These receptors all come from a man aged 18 to 30 with acute or convalescent COVID-19. Each CDR3 is given with its conserved first and last residue. D genes are given only for firm matches. The size field is filled for only some rows; it gives once, few, many or a size class.

V gene,clone size,D gene,J gene,CDR3 protein,CDR3 DNA
TRBV5-1,.,.,TRBJ2-3,CASSLAGSTDTQYF,TGCGCCAGCAGCTTGGCCGGTAGCACAGATACGCAGTATTTT
TRBV29-1,.,TRBD2,TRBJ2-3,CSVGGLAVPTDTQYF,TGCAGCGTTGGCGGACTAGCGGTTCCCACAGATACGCAGTATTTT
TRBV2,.,.,TRBJ1-1,CASSADSPMNTEAFF,TGTGCCAGCAGTGCTGACAGCCCAATGAACACTGAAGCTTTCTTT
TRBV14,.,TRBD2,TRBJ2-7,CASSQAQAGGVYEQYF,TGTGCCAGCAGCCAAGCGCAAGCGGGAGGGGTATACGAGCAGTACTTC
TRBV27,.,TRBD1,TRBJ1-1,CASTRDREDTEAFF,TGTGCCAGCACCCGGGACAGGGAGGACACTGAAGCTTTCTTT
TRBV12-3/TRBV12-4,.,.,TRBJ1-2,CASSPGLNYGYTF,TGTGCCAGCTCTCCCGGACTTAACTATGGCTACACCTTC
TRBV9,.,.,TRBJ2-2,CASSVKQGTGELFF,TGTGCCAGCAGCGTAAAACAGGGAACCGGGGAGCTGTTTTTT
TRBV3-1/TRBV3-2,.,.,TRBJ1-4,CASSQDGGGEKLFF,TGTGCCAGCAGCCAAGATGGGGGAGGGGAAAAACTGTTTTTT
TRBV28,once,.,TRBJ1-1,CASSLFTAKNTEAFF,TGTGCCAGCAGTTTGTTCACAGCCAAGAACACTGAAGCTTTCTTT
TRBV19,.,TRBD1,TRBJ1-4,CASRPGQSDEKLFF,TGTGCCAGTAGGCCGGGACAGAGCGATGAAAAACTGTTTTTT
TRBV9,.,TRBD2,TRBJ2-1,CASSQRGTSDYNEQFF,TGTGCCAGCAGCCAAAGAGGGACTAGCGACTACAATGAGCAGTTCTTC
TRBV11-2,few,.,TRBJ1-1,CASSLGGGARYLNTEAFF,TGTGCCAGCAGCTTAGGTGGAGGTGCTCGATACTTGAACACTGAAGCTTTCTTT
TRBV2,.,.,TRBJ2-1,CASLATYNEQFF,TGTGCCAGCCTAGCAACCTACAATGAGCAGTTCTTC
TRBV19,.,.,TRBJ1-1,CASSIDVGGDLNTEAFF,TGTGCCAGTAGTATTGACGTCGGAGGGGACTTGAACACTGAAGCTTTCTTT
TRBV18,once,TRBD1,TRBJ1-1,CASSPLSQGAKAEAFF,TGTGCCAGCTCACCTCTAAGCCAGGGGGCAAAGGCTGAAGCTTTCTTT
TRBV5-1,.,.,TRBJ2-3,CASSYGSSTGTDTQYF,TGCGCCAGCAGCTACGGGTCCTCAACTGGCACAGATACGCAGTATTTT
TRBV7-6,.,TRBD1,TRBJ1-6,CASSSGTGNSPLHF,TGTGCCAGCAGCTCCGGGACAGGGAATTCACCCCTCCACTTT
TRBV3-1/TRBV3-2,.,.,TRBJ1-2,CASSQVGTAEGYGYTF,TGTGCCAGCAGCCAAGTCGGGACGGCGGAGGGGTATGGCTACACCTTC
TRBV27,.,TRBD2,TRBJ2-7,CASSQTSGSTLGQYF,TGTGCCAGCAGTCAGACTAGCGGGAGCACCCTGGGGCAGTACTTC
TRBV4-2,few,.,TRBJ1-2,CASSQDSSTGYGYTF,TGTGCCAGCAGCCAAGATAGTAGTACCGGCTATGGCTACACCTTC
TRBV24-1,once,TRBD1,TRBJ2-7,CATSDTSGTGDEQYF,TGTGCCACCAGTGATACCTCCGGGACAGGGGACGAGCAGTACTTC
TRBV19,few,.,TRBJ2-2,CASRPTAGELFF,TGTGCCAGTAGGCCAACAGCCGGGGAGCTGTTTTTT
TRBV29-1,.,TRBD1,TRBJ1-2,CSVAIGRDRPSNYGYTF,TGCAGCGTTGCGATTGGTAGGGACAGACCGTCTAACTATGGCTACACCTTC
TRBV6-5,.,.,TRBJ2-7,CASSYSATAYEQYF,TGTGCCAGCAGTTACTCGGCGACAGCCTACGAGCAGTACTTC
TRBV10-3,few,.,TRBJ1-1,CAISAPPLGVNTEAFF,TGTGCCATCAGCGCTCCCCCTTTGGGAGTGAACACTGAAGCTTTCTTT
TRBV19,.,TRBD1,TRBJ1-4,CASSILGQGGEKLFF,TGTGCCAGTAGTATACTGGGACAGGGTGGCGAAAAACTGTTTTTT
TRBV12-3/TRBV12-4,once,.,TRBJ2-3,CASNARGTDTQYF,TGTGCCAGCAACGCCCGGGGCACAGATACGCAGTATTTT
TRBV2,few,.,TRBJ2-3,CASSDPSETSTDTQYF,TGTGCCAGCAGTGATCCTAGCGAGACAAGCACAGATACGCAGTATTTT
TRBV5-1,.,.,TRBJ1-2,CASSLEVSRRANYGYTF,TGCGCCAGCAGCTTGGAGGTTTCTAGGAGAGCTAACTATGGCTACACCTTC
TRBV19,.,.,TRBJ2-5,CASSIFSGLQETQYF,TGTGCCAGTAGTATCTTCAGCGGCCTACAAGAGACCCAGTACTTC
TRBV6-5,.,TRBD1,TRBJ1-1,CASRTTGANTEAFF,TGTGCCAGCAGGACGACAGGGGCGAACACTGAAGCTTTCTTT
TRBV6-6,once,TRBD1,TRBJ2-1,CASSPWLGDRAGSYNEQFF,TGTGCCAGCAGTCCTTGGTTGGGGGACAGGGCAGGATCCTACAATGAGCAGTTCTTC
TRBV5-1,.,.,TRBJ2-1,CASSPNFGEQFF,TGCGCCAGCAGCCCGAACTTTGGTGAGCAGTTCTTC
TRBV6-5,.,.,TRBJ1-1,CASSPTRGGEAFF,TGTGCCAGCAGCCCCACGCGAGGTGGGGAAGCTTTCTTT
TRBV19,.,TRBD1,TRBJ1-4,CASSPLLRTGVSRSEKLFF,TGTGCCAGTAGCCCCCTACTGAGGACAGGTGTCAGCAGGAGTGAAAAACTGTTTTTT
TRBV19,.,.,TRBJ2-5,CASSIVAGRETQYF,TGTGCCAGTAGTATAGTTGCAGGGCGGGAGACCCAGTACTTC
TRBV2,.,.,TRBJ1-2,CASQQEKDHGYTF,TGTGCCAGCCAACAGGAGAAGGATCATGGCTACACCTTC
TRBV9,.,TRBD1,TRBJ1-2,CASSVGFSDRGTNYGYTF,TGTGCCAGCAGCGTAGGCTTTTCGGACAGGGGGACTAACTATGGCTACACCTTC
TRBV13,.,TRBD1,TRBJ1-1,CASKEIRGTEAFF,TGTGCCAGCAAAGAAATCAGGGGGACTGAAGCTTTCTTT
TRBV12-3/TRBV12-4,.,TRBD1,TRBJ1-1,CASSITGGTEAFF,TGTGCCAGCAGTATCACAGGGGGTACTGAAGCTTTCTTT
TRBV24-1,.,.,TRBJ1-4,CATSDPRQGGEKLFF,TGTGCCACCAGTGATCCCAGGCAGGGCGGAGAAAAACTGTTTTTT
TRBV24-1,.,TRBD1,TRBJ2-3,CATSDNGQGTTDTQYF,TGTGCCACCAGTGACAATGGACAGGGGACCACAGATACGCAGTATTTT
TRBV6-5,.,.,TRBJ1-3,CASRPGVGNTIYF,TGTGCCAGCAGACCAGGGGTGGGAAACACCATATATTTT
TRBV6-5,few,TRBD1,TRBJ1-5,CASSYYGTGVQPQHF,TGTGCCAGCAGTTACTACGGGACAGGTGTACAGCCCCAGCATTTT
TRBV9,.,TRBD1,TRBJ2-5,CASSVGGRGYQETQYF,TGTGCCAGCAGCGTAGGTGGCAGGGGGTACCAAGAGACCCAGTACTTC
TRBV9,.,.,TRBJ2-1,CASTPRTGNEQFF,TGTGCCAGCACCCCAAGAACGGGCAATGAGCAGTTCTTC
TRBV19,.,.,TRBJ2-7,CASSMGQDYEQYF,TGTGCCAGTAGTATGGGCCAGGACTACGAGCAGTACTTC
TRBV5-1,.,.,TRBJ2-7,CASSLPGGPYEQYF,TGCGCCAGCAGCTTGCCCGGGGGTCCCTACGAGCAGTACTTC
TRBV6-1,.,TRBD2,TRBJ2-1,CASREGTSGSPYNEQFF,TGTGCCAGCAGGGAAGGGACTAGCGGGAGCCCCTACAATGAGCAGTTCTTC